One sample yielded the 18 T cell receptor beta chains listed below, sequenced in a study of T-cell reconstitution after alpha-beta-depleted transplantation in children. The library targeted TCRbeta and was prepared with unique molecular identifiers. In TCRdb, the PCR reads were re-called with MiXCR into one record per CDR3 protein. The sample carries roughly 570,000 distinct CDR3 sequences, over 20% recorded once. This specimen was PBMCs, taken before TCRalphabeta/CD19-depleted stem cell transplant. The source of these receptors is a boy in the first two years of life with Wiskott-Aldrich syndrome, due to receive a stem cell transplant.

V usage is TRBV7-8 and J usage is TRBJ2-1; 9 positions match TRBD2. Germline trimming cut 6 bases from V and 8 bases from J; bases unmatched to any gene: 14. The germline gives CDR1 SGHVS, CDR2 FQNEAQ. The CDR3 has 16 residues. Here the CDR3 DNA reads TGTGCCAGCAGTCTAACGCTCGGGCTAGCGGGGTATGAGCAGTTCTTC. As protein: CASSLTLGLAGYEQFF.

This rearrangement joins TRBV10-3 to TRBJ2-6; D gene unclear. Looked up from germline, CDR1 is ENHRY and CDR2 is SYGVKD. Trimming took off 0 bases at V and 2 bases at J, with 2 bases between the two ends. CDR3 length: 14 residues. The CDR3 is CAISESTGANVLTF. CDR3 bases: TGTGCCATCAGTGAGTCGACTGGGGCCAACGTCCTGACTTTC.

This chain connects TRBV7-9 to TRBJ2-2; 9 bases agree with TRBD2. The CDR3 runs to 16 residues. Germline V gives CDR1 SEHNR, CDR2 FQNEAQ (reference sequence). With V trimmed by 4 bases and J by 7 bases, 10 bases remained unmatched. The CDR3 DNA reads TGTGCCAGCAGCTCCCTGCGGGAGGGCCGTGTCGGGGAGCTGTTTTTT. Translating it yields CASSSLREGRVGELFF.

The genes are TRBV27 and TRBJ2-4; TRBD2 agrees at 14 bases. This CDR3 is 20 amino acids long. V was pared by 0 bases and J by 2 bases, with 9 bases of the junction left unmatched. Germline CDR1 and CDR2: MNHEY and SMNVEV (reference sequence). CDR3 residues: CASSLSFGTSGSKTKNIQYF. CDR3 DNA sequence: TGTGCCAGCAGTTTATCTTTCGGGACTAGCGGGAGTAAGACCAAAAACATTCAGTACTTC.

This clonotype came up a few times. Here the CDR3 DNA reads TGTGCCTGGAGTCGTACTCCCAGCGGGAGACCAGAGCAGTTCTTC. Translation gives CAWSRTPSGRPEQFF. J is TRBJ2-1 and V is TRBV30; TRBD2 agrees at 8 bases. CDR1 is GTSNPN, CDR2 SVGIG, per germline (reference sequence). The CDR3 contains 15 residues. J was trimmed by 10 bases and V by 2 bases; bases with no gene match: 13.

A few counts support this clonotype. J is TRBJ2-1 and V is TRBV20-1; D remains unclear. This CDR3 contains 14 residues. The germline V gene encodes CDR1 DFQATT and CDR2 SNEGSKA (reference sequence). The V and J ends lost 6 bases and 0 bases respectively, with 12 bases between them. The CDR3 loop reads CSAPDRISYNEQFF. The CDR3 region has the DNA TGCAGTGCCCCAGACCGTATCTCCTACAATGAGCAGTTCTTC.

This clonotype was seen more than once but under ten times. The V call is TRBV10-3, the J call TRBJ2-5, with D tentatively TRBD2 (5 bases). This CDR3 contains 12 residues. CDR1 is ENHRY and CDR2 is SYGVKD in the germline V gene. V dropped 3 bases and J dropped 5 bases, with 7 bases sitting between them. The CDR3 here is CAISDRRETQYF. The DNA for the CDR3 is TGTGCCATCAGTGACAGGAGGGAGACCCAGTACTTC.

The sample holds a few counts of this clonotype. The chain carries TRBV6-1 and TRBJ1-5; 10 bases match TRBD1. V lost 7 bases, J lost 5 bases, and 20 bases stayed unmatched. The CDR3 totals 19 residues. The germline CDR1 and CDR2 sequences are MNHNS and SASEGT. CDR3 amino acids: CASKMNRDRGERQYQPQHF. The CDR3 DNA is TGTGCCAGCAAGATGAACCGGGACAGGGGAGAGAGGCAATATCAGCCCCAGCATTTT.

V and J are TRBV6-1 and TRBJ2-1, with no clear D. V was clipped by 5 bases and J by 8 bases, with 16 bases between them. There are 14 residues in the CDR3. Per the germline V gene, CDR1 is MNHNS and CDR2 is SASEGT. CDR3 nucleotide sequence: TGTGCCAGCAGTCTGCGACCGACTTCCCATGAGCAGTTCTTC. Translating it yields CASSLRPTSHEQFF.

This clonotype was counted only a few times. The J gene is TRBJ1-4, the V gene TRBV12-3 or TRBV12-4, with a possible D match to TRBD1 (5 bases). The CDR3 sequence is 13 residues long. V was pared by 2 bases and J by 5 bases, with 6 bases between. CDR3 amino acids: CASSLKGNEKLFF. Written as DNA, the CDR3 is TGTGCCAGCAGTTTAAAGGGGAATGAAAAACTGTTTTTT.

This clonotype was seen once. The chain uses TRBV7-8 and TRBJ2-7; tentatively, D is TRBD2 (6 bases). Germline CDR1 is SGHVS and CDR2 is FQNEAQ. V was cut by 0 bases and J by 6 bases, with 12 bases left in between. CDR3 length equals 14 residues. In DNA form, the CDR3 reads TGTGCCAGCAGCTTAGCGCGGGAAAGGGCCGAGCAGTACTTC. It yields the protein CASSLARERAEQYF.

In this sample, this clonotype turned up a few times. The rearrangement joins TRBV29-1 to TRBJ1-1; D is ambiguous. The V and J ends lost 7 bases and 0 bases respectively, with 3 bases between them. This CDR3 is built from 10 residues. The germline gives CDR1 SQVTM, CDR2 ANQGSEA. The CDR3 region is CSALNTEAFF. Here the CDR3 DNA reads TGCAGCGCTCTGAACACTGAAGCTTTCTTT.

V usage is TRBV20-1 and J usage is TRBJ2-7; weak D call: TRBD2 (7 bases). Looked up from germline, CDR1 is DFQATT and CDR2 is SNEGSKA (reference sequence). The CDR3 is made up of 15 amino acids. The V end was cut by 3 bases, the J end by 3 bases, with 18 bases between. CDR3: CSASDEGGGYYEQYF. For the CDR3, the DNA is TGCAGTGCTAGTGATGAAGGGGGGGGCTACTACGAGCAGTACTTC.

Only a few counts were recorded for this clonotype. The rearrangement uses TRBV6-5 and TRBJ2-5; 8 bases map to TRBD2. Germline V gene data show CDR1 as MNHEY and CDR2 as SVGAGI. The CDR3 length is 18 residues. The ends lost 0 bases at V and 2 bases at J; junction bases unmatched: 11. The CDR3 loop reads CASSYSVAPGGDQETQYF. Written as DNA, the CDR3 is TGTGCCAGCAGTTACTCTGTTGCTCCGGGAGGGGATCAAGAGACCCAGTACTTC.

The genes are TRBV5-4 and TRBJ1-1; 7 nucleotides line up with TRBD1. Germline V gene data show CDR1 as SGHNT and CDR2 as YYREEE (reference sequence). This CDR3 comprises 16 residues. J lost 1 base, V lost 2 bases, and 8 bases had no gene match. The CDR3 DNA reads as TGTGCCAGCAGCTTAGCTACCGGGACAGCGAACACTGAAGCTTTCTTT. Its translation: CASSLATGTANTEAFF.

This clonotype was observed a few times. This chain links TRBV5-1 with TRBJ2-1; D perhaps matches TRBD2 (5 bases). This CDR3 is built from 12 residues. Germline V gene data show CDR1 as SGHRS and CDR2 as YFSETQ. V lost 5 bases, J lost 5 bases, and 8 bases lay in between. CDR3 coding DNA: TGCGCCAGCAGGGATAGCGACAATGAGCAGTTCTTC. Amino acid sequence: CASRDSDNEQFF.

The rearrangement links TRBV7-2 to TRBJ2-1; 8 bases are shared with TRBD1. V trimming: 5 bases; J trimming: 8 bases; junction bases outside the gene matches: 8. The CDR3 spans 14 residues. Per the germline V gene, CDR1 is SGHTA and CDR2 is FQGNSA. The CDR3, as DNA: TGTGCCAGCAGCCCTCGGGACAGGTCGCATGAGCAGTTCTTC. This gives the protein CASSPRDRSHEQFF.

The CDR3: CASKMISSGRGEQYF. The CDR3 DNA reads as TGCGCCAGCAAGATGATTTCTAGCGGGAGGGGGGAGCAGTACTTC. This chain uses TRBV10-2 with TRBJ2-7, with 12 bases lining up with TRBD2. CDR3 size: 15 residues. Germline values: CDR1 WSHSY, CDR2 SAAADI. The junction had 11 bases not matched to a gene; V was cut back by 7 bases and J by 7 bases.